The next 5 T cell receptor beta chains were all read from a single sample in a study of cytotoxic CD8 clonotypes in ibrutinib-treated CLL. This table comes from immunoSEQ multiplex PCR, and its TCRdb copy is limited to in-frame clones, with some not included. The table records 150,000 or so clones, around 76% of them present only once. Sequenced here: PBMCs, sampled after 24 months of ibrutinib treatment. These receptor sequences come from a human donor with chronic lymphocytic leukemia.

The chain links TRBV30 to TRBJ1-2, with D tentatively TRBD1 (5 bases). The CDR3 consists of 16 residues. Trimming stripped 2 bases from V and 6 bases from J, with 22 bases between. The germline V gene has CDR1 GTSNPN and CDR2 SVGIG (reference sequence). The CDR3 DNA reads as TGTGCCTGGAGTCCCCCCCGGGTCCAGGGAAGAGATGGCTACACCTTC. Its protein product is CAWSPPRVQGRDGYTF.

The chain joins TRBV6-5 to TRBJ2-7, with unresolved D. This CDR3 is built from 14 residues. Per germline, CDR1 MNHEY and CDR2 SVGAGI. V was clipped by 7 bases and J by 0 bases, with 13 bases between them. This CDR3 is CASNPTATSYEQYF. DNA of the CDR3: TGTGCCAGCAACCCGACGGCCACCTCCTACGAGCAGTACTTC.

V is TRBV27 and J is TRBJ2-7, with D possibly being TRBD2 (7 bases). Trimming left V 8 bases short and J 0 bases short, with 11 bases between. The length of the CDR3 is 13 residues. The germline CDR1 and CDR2 sequences are MNHEY and SMNVEV (reference sequence). In DNA form, the CDR3 reads TGTGCCAGCCGCGGGGGCAACTCCTACGAGCAGTACTTC. It translates to CASRGGNSYEQYF.

This clone is medium-sized (0.01 to 0.1%) by share. The V call is TRBV5-4, the J call TRBJ2-2; 12 bases are a match to TRBD1. The CDR3 has 16 residues. Unmatched junction bases numbered 7, after V lost 3 bases and J lost 7 bases. Germline CDR1 SGHNT, CDR2 YYREEE (reference sequence). The CDR3 sequence: CASSSPGTGGFGELFF. As DNA, the CDR3 is TGTGCCAGCAGCTCACCGGGGACAGGGGGCTTCGGGGAGCTGTTTTTT. The full variable domain, completed using reference TRBV5-4 and TRBJ2-2, is ETGVTQSPTHLIKTRGQQVTLRCSSQSGHNTVSWYQQALGQGPQFIFQYYREEENGRGNFPPRFSGLQFPNYSSELNVNALELDDSALYLCASSSPGTGGFGELFFGEGSRLTVL.

The gene calls are TRBV7-6 and TRBJ1-2; tentatively, D is TRBD1 (6 bases). The CDR3 length is 13 residues. CDR1 is SGHVS and CDR2 is FNYEAQ in the germline V gene. With 5 bases removed from V and 6 bases from J, the gap between germline ends came to 13 bases. CDR3 DNA: TGTGCCAGCAGCCGCGGACAGCAGCATGGCTACACCTTC. This encodes CASSRGQQHGYTF.